The entry below describes one T cell receptor beta chain. Its antigen is as yet unknown. This record belongs to a study of cytomegalovirus exposure and HLA in healthy donors. Study conclusions and caveats: For most subjects, TCR beta sequences were reported to predict HLA-A and HLA-B alleles with accuracy.

Primers for the PCR totalled 60 Vbeta and 13 Jbeta. This table comes from immunoSEQ multiplex PCR, and its TCRdb copy is limited to in-frame clones, with some not included. The table has 130,000 to 150,000 clones, almost 80% seen once; the top ten hold roughly 0.69%. The sequenced sample consisted of PBMCs. This clonotype originated in a male donor in good health and CMV-seronegative.

CDR3 DNA sequence: TGTGCCAGCAGTCAAAAGGAACAGTTATTCACTGAAGCTTTCTTT. Protein product: CASSQKEQLFTEAFF. V is TRBV6-6 and J is TRBJ1-1; D is unresolved. The V end was cut by 5 bases, the J end by 4 bases, with 17 bases between. Germline V lookup: CDR1 MNHNY, CDR2 SVGAGI (reference sequence). This CDR3 has 15 amino acids.